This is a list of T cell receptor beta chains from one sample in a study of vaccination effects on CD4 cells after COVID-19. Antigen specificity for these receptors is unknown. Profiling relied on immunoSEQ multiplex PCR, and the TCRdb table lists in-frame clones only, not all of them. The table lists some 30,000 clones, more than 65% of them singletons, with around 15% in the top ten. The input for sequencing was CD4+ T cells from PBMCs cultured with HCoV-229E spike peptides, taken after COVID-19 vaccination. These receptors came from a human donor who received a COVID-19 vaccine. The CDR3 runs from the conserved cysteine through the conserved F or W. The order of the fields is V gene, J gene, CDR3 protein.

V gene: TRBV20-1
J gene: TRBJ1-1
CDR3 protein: CSAREYTEAFF

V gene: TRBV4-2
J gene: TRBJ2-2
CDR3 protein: CASSQARGTGELFF

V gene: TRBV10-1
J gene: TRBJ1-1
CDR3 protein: CASKPGQGGMNTEAFF

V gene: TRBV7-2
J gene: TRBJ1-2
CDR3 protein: CASSLARDNPYTF

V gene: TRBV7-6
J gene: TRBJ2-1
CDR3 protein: CASSLGSGVGYNEQFF

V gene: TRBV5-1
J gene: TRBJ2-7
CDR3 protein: CASSSSGVEQYF

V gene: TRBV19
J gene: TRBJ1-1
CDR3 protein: CASRYRAGTEAFF

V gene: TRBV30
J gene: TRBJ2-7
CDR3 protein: CAWSVGQESYEQYF

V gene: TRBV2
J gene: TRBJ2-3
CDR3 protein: CASSAFLSGTDTQYF

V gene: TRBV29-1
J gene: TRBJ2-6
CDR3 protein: CSVVFLAGFSGANVLTF

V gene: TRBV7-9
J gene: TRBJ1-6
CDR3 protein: CASSSLEGVNSPLHF

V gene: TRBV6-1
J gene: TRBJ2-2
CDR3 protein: CASSEEWGGLVFF

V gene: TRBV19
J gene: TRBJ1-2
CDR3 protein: CASSISVQGYTF

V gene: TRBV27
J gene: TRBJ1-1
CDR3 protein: CASSFAGNTEAFF

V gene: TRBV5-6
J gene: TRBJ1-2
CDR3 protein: CASSLGRGGTTF

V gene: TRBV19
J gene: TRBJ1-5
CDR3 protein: CASSIEAGPGNQPQHF

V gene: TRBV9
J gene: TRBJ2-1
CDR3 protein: CASSAGGTDYNEQFF

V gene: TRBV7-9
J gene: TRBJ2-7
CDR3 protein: CASTKDANPYEQYF

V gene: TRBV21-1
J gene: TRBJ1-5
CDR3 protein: CASSKDPPGHYSNQPQHF

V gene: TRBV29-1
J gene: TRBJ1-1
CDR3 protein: CSVDQGAVNTEAFF

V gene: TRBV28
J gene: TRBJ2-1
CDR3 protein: CASSKRLAGVSEQFF

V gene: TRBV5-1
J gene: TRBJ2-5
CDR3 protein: CASSLNGEGETQYF

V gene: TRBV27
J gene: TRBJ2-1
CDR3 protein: CASRIWGNNEQFF

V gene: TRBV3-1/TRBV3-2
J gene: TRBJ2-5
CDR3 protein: CASSPWGETQYF

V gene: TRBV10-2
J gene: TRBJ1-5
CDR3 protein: CASGDRDQPQHF

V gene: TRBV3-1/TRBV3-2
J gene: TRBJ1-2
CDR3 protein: CASSQDSQGLSGYTF

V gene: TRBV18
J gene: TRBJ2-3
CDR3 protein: CASSPQQEGAWDTQYF

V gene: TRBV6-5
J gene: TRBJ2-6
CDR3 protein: CASSTGEAGANVLTF

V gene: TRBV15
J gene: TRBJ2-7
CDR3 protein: CATSRDRYREVEQYF

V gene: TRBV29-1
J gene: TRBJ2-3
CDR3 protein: CSGTVVGTDTQYF

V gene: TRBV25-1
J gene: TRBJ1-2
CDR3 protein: CASSDPRGVNYGYTF

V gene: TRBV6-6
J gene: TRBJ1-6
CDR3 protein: CASSYGSRDSPLHF

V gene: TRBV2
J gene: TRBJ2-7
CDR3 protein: CASRAGQGVWEQYF

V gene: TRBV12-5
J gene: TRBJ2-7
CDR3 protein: CASVQGGTYEQYF

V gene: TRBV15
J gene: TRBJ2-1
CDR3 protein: CATSRDTNEQFF

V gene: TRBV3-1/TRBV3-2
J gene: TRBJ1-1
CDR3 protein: CASSQGDLTEAFF

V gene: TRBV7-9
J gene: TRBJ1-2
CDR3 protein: CASSPRQGFDYGYTF

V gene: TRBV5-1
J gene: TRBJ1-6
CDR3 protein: CASSFRQGRNSPLHF

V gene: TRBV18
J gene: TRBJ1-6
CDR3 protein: CASSLRAGGDSPLHF

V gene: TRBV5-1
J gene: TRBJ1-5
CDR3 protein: CASSLGGREVGNQPQHF

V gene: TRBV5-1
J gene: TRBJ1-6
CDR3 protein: CASSPARSNSPLHF

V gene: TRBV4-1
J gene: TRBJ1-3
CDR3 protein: CASSQDQNKATIYF

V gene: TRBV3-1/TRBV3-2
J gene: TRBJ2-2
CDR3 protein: CASSQGGTSGGGTGELFF

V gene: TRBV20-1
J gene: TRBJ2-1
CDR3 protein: CSASDFRGSVNEQFF

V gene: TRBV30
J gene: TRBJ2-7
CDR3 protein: CAWSGAYEQYF

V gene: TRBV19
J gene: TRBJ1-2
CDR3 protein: CASSKDESYGYTF

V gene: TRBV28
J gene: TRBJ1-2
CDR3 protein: CASSLGSGDVGYGYTF

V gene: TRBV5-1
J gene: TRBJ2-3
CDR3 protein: CASRRDGRTDTQYF

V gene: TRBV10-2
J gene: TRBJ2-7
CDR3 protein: CASSGMMRGTFTYEQYF